A selection of T cell receptor beta chains follows, all from one sample in a study of chemoradiotherapy in HPV16-positive cancers. The method was immunoSEQ multiplex PCR; TCRdb's version includes in-frame clones alone and lacks a portion of them. Among about 4,700 clones listed, just under 80% were seen once. The material was tumor tissue, obtained from a patient who underwent chemoradiotherapy. The receptors were sampled from a human donor with HPV-associated anogenital cancer. CDR3s include the opening cysteine and the closing phenylalanine or tryptophan. D genes are given only for firm matches. Not all rows give a size; the values are once, few, many and, for expanded clones, a class.

V	size	J	D	CDR3	DNA
TRBV6-5	once	TRBJ2-1	TRBD2	CASSAQGLEMDEQFF	TGTGCCAGCAGTGCACAGGGACTAGAAATGGATGAGCAGTTCTTC
TRBV6-5	-	TRBJ2-5	-	CASSNPTPETQYF	TGTGCCAGCAGTAATCCGACCCCAGAGACCCAGTACTTC
TRBV28	few	TRBJ2-7	-	CASMVGHNYEQYF	TGTGCCAGCATGGTGGGACATAACTACGAGCAGTACTTC
TRBV18	once	TRBJ2-5	-	CASSPQETQYF	TGTGCCAGCTCACCTCAAGAGACCCAGTACTTC
TRBV6-4	-	TRBJ2-1	-	CASSSSWGNEQFF	TGTGCCAGCAGTAGCAGTTGGGGGAATGAGCAGTTCTTC
TRBV20-1	-	TRBJ2-7	-	CSALAEYEQYF	TGCAGTGCCTTGGCGGAGTACGAGCAGTACTTC
TRBV4-2	-	TRBJ1-1	-	CASSLTSVRGNTEAFF	TGTGCCAGCAGCCTAACCTCGGTGAGGGGGAACACTGAAGCTTTCTTT
TRBV5-4	once	TRBJ2-4	-	CASSLERESPLKNIQYF	TGTGCCAGCAGCTTGGAAAGAGAGTCCCCCCTAAAAAACATTCAGTACTTC
TRBV19	-	TRBJ1-4	TRBD1	CATTGQEYEKLFF	TGTGCCACTACGGGACAGGAATATGAAAAACTGTTTTTT
TRBV5-1	-	TRBJ2-2	-	CASSLVPGTIANTGELFF	TGCGCCAGCAGCTTGGTCCCGGGGACCATAGCGAACACCGGGGAGCTGTTTTTT
TRBV7-9	-	TRBJ1-1	-	CASSSQAPEAFF	TGTGCCAGCAGCTCTCAGGCCCCCGAGGCTTTCTTT
TRBV6-1	-	TRBJ1-5	-	CASSETYYSNQPQHF	TGTGCCAGCAGTGAGACATACTATAGCAATCAGCCCCAGCATTTT
TRBV7-9	-	TRBJ2-5	TRBD2	CASRSPLAGGSETQYF	TGTGCCAGCAGATCCCCGCTAGCGGGAGGGTCAGAGACCCAGTACTTC
TRBV6-1	-	TRBJ1-5	TRBD1	CASSEDGGTGGGPQHF	TGTGCCAGCAGTGAAGACGGAGGGACAGGGGGTGGCCCCCAGCATTTT
TRBV11-2	-	TRBJ1-1	TRBD1	CASSFPGQGSPKAAFF	TGTGCCAGCAGCTTCCCGGGACAGGGAAGCCCTAAAGCAGCTTTCTTT
TRBV6-1	once	TRBJ2-2	-	CASSELSANTGELFF	TGTGCCAGCAGTGAACTCTCCGCGAACACCGGGGAGCTGTTTTTT
TRBV6-1	-	TRBJ2-3	TRBD2	CASSAGLAGGRTDTQYF	TGTGCCAGCAGTGCCGGACTAGCGGGGGGGCGCACAGATACGCAGTATTTT
TRBV2	-	TRBJ1-5	TRBD1	CASSGQGGGQPQHF	TGTGCCAGCAGTGGACAGGGGGGGGGTCAGCCCCAGCATTTT
TRBV2	-	TRBJ1-2	-	CASSEGRGDYGYTF	TGTGCCAGCAGTGAGGGCAGGGGAGACTATGGCTACACCTTC
TRBV6-5	-	TRBJ2-5	TRBD2	CASSYSTSGGETQYF	TGTGCCAGCAGTTACTCGACTAGCGGGGGGGAGACCCAGTACTTC